The rows below give T cell receptor beta chains drawn from one sample of a study of blood T cell repertoires in COVID-19. The repertoire was sequenced with immunoSEQ multiplex PCR; TCRdb's copy has only in-frame clones and lacks some. The repertoire includes some 70,000 clones, around 89% of them detected once, and around 0.58% sits in the top ten. The sequencing sample was made of peripheral blood. The receptors stem from a man aged 55 to 69 with acute or convalescent COVID-19. CDR3s include the opening cysteine and the closing phenylalanine or tryptophan. Expanded clones are given a class, and other clones once, few, many or no size at all.

v_call clone_size cdr3_aa
TRBV7-8 . CASSLLPDKSGYTF
TRBV30 few CACATGSNYGYTF
TRBV2 . CASSDRHSNQPQHF
TRBV5-6 . CASSISGRRSEQYF
TRBV9 . CASSTGQGWNEQFF
TRBV9 few CASSVGRGYGNTIYF
TRBV5-1 . CASSLGAGAFATNEKLFF
TRBV30 once CAWSPELGREQYF
TRBV5-6 few CASSSGTGAYNSPLHF
TRBV3-1/TRBV3-2 . CASSRTTGELFF
TRBV10-3 . CAISRASNQPQHF
TRBV5-6 . CASRRGGRASEQYF